This passage covers 9 T cell receptor beta chains from one sample sequenced in a study of OX40 agonist ivuxolimab in advanced cancers. Assay: immunoSEQ multiplex PCR; the TCRdb copy retains only in-frame clones and omits some. Of roughly 56,000 clones in the sample, 82% are singletons; the top ten hold roughly 1.6%. The specimen was CD4+ or CD8+ T cells sorted from blood, collected in a trial of the OX40 agonist ivuxolimab. These receptors originate from an adult with an advanced solid tumor such as melanoma, head and neck, liver or kidney cancer.

The chain uses TRBV7-3 and TRBJ2-1; the match to TRBD2 covers 11 bases. Germline values: CDR1 SGHTA, CDR2 FQGTGA. Trimming at V came to 0 bases and at J to 2 bases, leaving 24 bases not matched to a gene. The CDR3 covers 24 residues. This CDR3 reads CASSLTIIDLRTSGRTQTYNEQFF. For the CDR3, the DNA is TGTGCCAGCAGCTTAACCATTATAGATCTCCGGACTAGCGGGCGCACACAAACCTACAATGAGCAGTTCTTC.

This clone was seen only a few times. The gene calls are TRBV29-1 and TRBJ2-7, with D possibly being TRBD2 (6 bases). The germline CDR1 and CDR2 sequences are SQVTM and ANQGSEA. V was cut by 3 bases and J by 0 bases, with 12 bases left in between. CDR3 size: 14 residues. Here the CDR3 DNA reads TGCAGCGTTGATCCCGGAGGGAGCTCCTACGAGCAGTACTTC. It encodes CSVDPGGSSYEQYF.

The chain has TRBV9 and TRBJ2-7, with no clear D. This CDR3 has 12 amino acids. Germline-derived CDR1 and CDR2 are SGDLS and YYNGEE. V dropped 1 base and J dropped 5 bases, with 7 bases sitting between them. CDR3 coding DNA: TGTGCCAGCAGCGTATACGGCGACGAGCAGTACTTC. Translation gives CASSVYGDEQYF.

This sequence joins TRBV5-4 and TRBJ2-1, with 8 positions matching TRBD2. CDR3 length: 15 amino acids. The germline V gene has CDR1 SGHNT and CDR2 YYREEE (reference sequence). V lost 1 base to trimming and J lost 0 bases; unmatched junction nucleotides: 0. The CDR3 DNA reads TGTGCCAGCAGCTTGAGCGGGAGCTCCTACAATGAGCAGTTCTTC. It specifies CASSLSGSSYNEQFF.

This clone was observed a handful of times. V and J are TRBV29-1 and TRBJ1-2, with a weak D call TRBD1 (6 bases). This CDR3 spans 13 amino acids. From germline, CDR1 is SQVTM and CDR2 ANQGSEA. V was pared by 4 bases and J by 6 bases, with 15 bases between. In DNA, the CDR3 is TGCAGCGTTGCCCGACAGGTCACCGATGGCTACACCTTC. Protein: CSVARQVTDGYTF.

The V call is TRBV6-6, the J call TRBJ1-2; D not certain. This CDR3 contains 13 residues. CDR1 MNHNY and CDR2 SVGAGI come from the germline V gene (reference sequence). V was pared by 6 bases and J by 4 bases, with 12 bases between. CDR3 sequence reads: CASRPPVGYGYTF. The CDR3 region has the DNA TGTGCCAGCAGACCCCCCGTGGGCTATGGCTACACCTTC.

This clone turned up a few times. J is TRBJ2-2 and V is TRBV5-1, with D possibly matching TRBD2 (7 bases). V was trimmed by 4 bases and J by 4 bases, leaving 14 bases between them. This CDR3 has 15 residues. Per germline, CDR1 SGHRS and CDR2 YFSETQ. CDR3 amino acids: CASSPEGGRTGELFF. Here the CDR3 DNA reads TGCGCCAGCAGCCCAGAGGGGGGGCGCACCGGGGAGCTGTTTTTT.

The V and J genes are TRBV19 and TRBJ1-3, with a possible D match to TRBD1 (5 bases). The CDR3 length is 14 residues. Per germline, CDR1 LNHDA and CDR2 SQIVND (reference sequence). V lost 6 bases and J lost 0, with 9 bases in between. CDR3 nucleotide sequence: TGTGCCAGTAGGGACACTAGCTCTGGAAACACCATATATTTT. Amino acid sequence: CASRDTSSGNTIYF.

CDR3 protein: CASSSPSSYNEQFF. CDR3 coding DNA: TGCGCCAGCAGCTCGCCAAGCTCCTACAATGAGCAGTTCTTC. The rearrangement links TRBV5-1 to TRBJ2-1, with D unclear. The germline V gene encodes CDR1 SGHRS and CDR2 YFSETQ. The ends were cut back, 3 bases at V and 0 bases at J, with 7 bases in the middle. This CDR3 comprises 14 residues.